This T cell receptor beta chain comes out of a study of OX40 agonist ivuxolimab in advanced cancers. For the study at large: An anti-OX40 (CD134) antibody with agonistic activity, ivuxolimab, was administered to patients. The eligibility criteria allowed prior anti-PD-1, anti-PD-L1 or anti-CTLA-4 therapy, and approximately 40% had some.

With regard to this clone: Its antigen remains unknown.

Findings and caveats of the study: CD8+ T cells averaged more expanded clones than CD4+. Antigens targeted by the expanded peripheral T cells were not determined.

J was trimmed by 0 bases and V by 2 bases; bases with no gene match: 3. This CDR3 has 15 amino acids. Germline loops: CDR1 SGHTA, CDR2 FQGTGA. The method was immunoSEQ multiplex PCR; TCRdb's version includes in-frame clones alone and lacks a portion of them. The sample consists of over 70,000 clones, just under 90% of them appearing once. Sequencing used CD4+ or CD8+ T cells sorted from blood, obtained in a trial of the OX40 agonist ivuxolimab. The rearrangement joins TRBV7-3 to TRBJ2-7; 8 bases map to TRBD1. The clonotype originates from an adult with an advanced solid tumor such as melanoma, head and neck, liver or kidney cancer. This CDR3 reads CASSLAGQVSYEQYF. CDR3 DNA sequence: TGTGCCAGCAGCTTAGCGGGACAGGTCTCCTACGAGCAGTACTTC.